This TCR beta chain was identified in a study of cytomegalovirus exposure and HLA in healthy donors. Whole-study findings and limits: Associated with cytomegalovirus, according to the listing, were around 160 TCR beta chains.

This clone was seen only once. The target antigen is unknown. The CDR3 has 15 residues. Unmatched junction bases numbered 11, after V lost 8 bases and J lost 9 bases. Per the germline V gene, CDR1 is MDHEN and CDR2 is SYDVKM. Here immunoSEQ multiplex PCR was the method, and the copy in TCRdb shows in-frame clones only, minus some. Among 110,000 to 150,000 clones listed, about nine tenths were seen once. V is TRBV28 and J is TRBJ2-1, with 12 bases lining up with TRBD1. The receptor comes from a woman aged 25 to 39 in good health and CMV-seropositive. Sequenced material: PBMCs. The CDR3 sequence: CASQKVGQGAGEQFF. The CDR3 DNA reads TGTGCCAGCCAAAAGGTGGGACAGGGGGCGGGTGAGCAGTTCTTC.